This TCR beta chain was captured in a study of cytomegalovirus exposure and HLA in healthy donors. With 60 Vbeta and 13 Jbeta primers, the PCR was carried out. The assay was immunoSEQ multiplex PCR, and TCRdb's table has in-frame clones only and misses some. The table has approximately 110,000 clones, roughly 80% seen once. Healthy individuals who donated bone marrow served as the donors. Findings and caveats of the study: Most subjects had HLA-A and HLA-B alleles reportedly predicted accurately by TCR beta sequences.

This clone was found a few times. Its antigen is unidentified. Looked up from germline, CDR1 is SGHDT and CDR2 is YYEEEE. The CDR3 loop spans 14 amino acids. Trimming cost V 4 bases and J 7 bases, with 17 bases left between them. The sample consisted of PBMCs. The clonotype originates from a man aged 25-45 years in good health and CMV-seropositive. The V call is TRBV5-6, the J call TRBJ1-2; D may be TRBD1 (6 bases). The CDR3 spells CASSRGQYAGGYTF. The CDR3 coding sequence is TGTGCCAGCAGCCGCGGACAGTACGCTGGTGGCTACACCTTC. Supplemented by reference TRBV5-6 and TRBJ1-2, the full variable domain reads DAGVTQSPTHLIKTRGQQVTLRCSPKSGHDTVSWYQQALGQGPQFIFQYYEEEERQRGNFPDRFSGHQFPNYSSELNVNALLLGDSALYLCASSRGQYAGGYTFGSGTRLTVV.